What follows describes a single T cell receptor (beta chain). The V gene lost 9 bases and the J gene lost 1 base, with 5 bases spanning the gap. Per germline, CDR1 KGHDR and CDR2 SFDVKD. This CDR3 is built from 12 residues. Generated by immunoSEQ multiplex PCR, the TCRdb table keeps only in-frame clones and is missing some. The sample includes about 180,000 clones, around 90% of them seen just once. This record comes from a study of T cell responses to AZD1222 COVID-19 vaccine. The sequence derives from an adult who received the AZD1222 COVID-19 vaccine. Sequencing used peripheral blood, obtained 28 days after the second AZD1222 dose. The chain links TRBV24-1 to TRBJ2-2; D is undetermined. The CDR3 sequence is CATRKNTGELFF. In nucleotides, the CDR3 is TGTGCCACCCGCAAGAACACCGGGGAGCTGTTTTTT.